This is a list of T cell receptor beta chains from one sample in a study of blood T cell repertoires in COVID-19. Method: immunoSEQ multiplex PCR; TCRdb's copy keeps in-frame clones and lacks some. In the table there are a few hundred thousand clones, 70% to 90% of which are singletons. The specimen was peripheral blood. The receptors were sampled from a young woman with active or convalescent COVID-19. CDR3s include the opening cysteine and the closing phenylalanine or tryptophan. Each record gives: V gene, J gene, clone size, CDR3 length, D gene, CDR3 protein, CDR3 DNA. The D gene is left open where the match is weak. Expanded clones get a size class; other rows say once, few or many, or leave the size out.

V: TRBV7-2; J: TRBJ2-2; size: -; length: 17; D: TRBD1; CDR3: CASSSPYGQEFTGELFF; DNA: TGTGCCAGCAGCTCGCCGTACGGACAGGAATTCACCGGGGAGCTGTTTTTT
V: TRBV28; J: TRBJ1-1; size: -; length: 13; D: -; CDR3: CASSFGGGTEAFF; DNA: TGTGCCAGCAGTTTTGGGGGGGGCACTGAAGCTTTCTTT
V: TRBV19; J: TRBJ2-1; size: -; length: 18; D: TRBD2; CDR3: CASSPWTSGGAFSNEQFF; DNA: TGTGCCAGTAGTCCCTGGACTAGCGGGGGGGCATTTTCGAATGAGCAGTTCTTC
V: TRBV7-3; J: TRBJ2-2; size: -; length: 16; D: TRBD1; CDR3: CASRPATGANTGELFF; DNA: TGTGCCAGCAGACCAGCGACAGGGGCCAACACCGGGGAGCTGTTTTTT
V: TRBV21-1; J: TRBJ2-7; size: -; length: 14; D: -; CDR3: CASSFRTGGYEQYF; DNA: TGTGCCAGCAGCTTCCGGACAGGGGGCTACGAGCAGTACTTC
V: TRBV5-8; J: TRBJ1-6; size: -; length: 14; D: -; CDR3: CASSLAWRDGTLHF; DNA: TGTGCCAGCAGCTTGGCCTGGCGGGACGGAACCCTCCACTTT
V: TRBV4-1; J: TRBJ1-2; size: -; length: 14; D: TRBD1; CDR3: CASSQDPRGLGYTF; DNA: TGCGCCAGCAGCCAAGACCCCAGGGGGCTCGGCTACACCTTC
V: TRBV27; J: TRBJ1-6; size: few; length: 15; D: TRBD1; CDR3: CATRQGTLYNSPLHF; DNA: TGTGCCACCCGACAGGGGACACTTTATAATTCACCCCTCCACTTT
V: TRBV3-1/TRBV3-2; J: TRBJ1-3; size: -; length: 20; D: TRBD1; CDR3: CASSQVPGTVLIRSGNTIYF; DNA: TGTGCCAGCAGTCAGGTCCCCGGGACAGTTCTCATCCGCTCTGGAAACACCATATATTTT
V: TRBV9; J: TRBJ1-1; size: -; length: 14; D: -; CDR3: CASSEAGRHTEAFF; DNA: TGTGCCAGCAGCGAAGCGGGGCGCCACACTGAAGCTTTCTTT
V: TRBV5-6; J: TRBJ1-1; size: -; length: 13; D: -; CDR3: CASSPLRGTEAFF; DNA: TGTGCCAGCAGCCCCCTCAGGGGTACTGAAGCTTTCTTT
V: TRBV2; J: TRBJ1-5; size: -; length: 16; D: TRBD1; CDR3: CASSDRKTGGVQPQHF; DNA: TGTGCCAGCAGTGATCGAAAGACAGGGGGCGTTCAGCCCCAGCATTTT
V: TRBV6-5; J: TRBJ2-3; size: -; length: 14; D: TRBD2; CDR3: CASSYGLAGDTQYF; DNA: TGTGCCAGCAGTTACGGGCTAGCGGGGGATACGCAGTATTTT
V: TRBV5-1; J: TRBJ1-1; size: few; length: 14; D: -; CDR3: CASSLESSGAEAFF; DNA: TGCGCCAGCAGCTTGGAATCGTCGGGGGCTGAAGCTTTCTTT
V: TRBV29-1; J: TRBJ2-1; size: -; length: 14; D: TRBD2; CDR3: CSVERRLAGNEQFF; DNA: TGCAGCGTTGAGAGGCGGCTAGCGGGCAATGAGCAGTTCTTC
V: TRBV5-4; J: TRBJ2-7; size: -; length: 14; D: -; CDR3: CASSPTAGPYEQYF; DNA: TGTGCCAGCAGCCCAACTGCTGGGCCCTACGAGCAGTACTTC
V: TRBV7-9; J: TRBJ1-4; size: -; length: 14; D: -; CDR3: CASSLSGSGEKLFF; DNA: TGTGCCAGCAGCTTATCAGGGTCAGGTGAAAAACTGTTTTTT
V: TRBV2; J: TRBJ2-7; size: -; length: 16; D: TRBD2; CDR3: CASQRTLAGVGNEQYF; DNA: TGTGCCAGTCAGCGGACATTAGCGGGGGTTGGCAACGAGCAGTACTTC
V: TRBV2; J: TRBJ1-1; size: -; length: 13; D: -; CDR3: CASTAGTSLRAFF; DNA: TGTGCCAGCACCGCGGGAACTTCCCTACGGGCTTTCTTT
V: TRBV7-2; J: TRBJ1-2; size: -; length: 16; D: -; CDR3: CASSFPGVRVSYGYTF; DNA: TGTGCCAGCAGCTTCCCGGGAGTCAGGGTGAGCTATGGCTACACCTTC